These T cell receptor beta chains were read from a single sample in a study of graft-versus-host responses after intestinal transplantation. Profiled with immunoSEQ multiplex PCR; TCRdb holds only in-frame clones, not every one. This table holds more than 95,000 clones, over 75% found once. No antigens are known for them. Here the sequenced sample was unstimulated CD4+ T cells sorted from spleen or lymph node cells, taken before intestinal transplant. These receptors all stem from a human donor who received an intestinal transplant. CDR3s include the opening cysteine and the closing phenylalanine or tryptophan. The order of the fields is V gene, D gene, J gene, clone size, CDR3 protein, CDR3 DNA. The D gene is left open where the match is weak. Clone size is not always given. Where it is, it says once, few, many or a class for expanded clones.

V: TRBV6-1; D: -; J: TRBJ1-2; size: few; CDR3: CASSERGVFGYTF; DNA: TGTGCCAGCAGTGAACGGGGGGTCTTCGGCTACACCTTC
V: TRBV7-2; D: TRBD1; J: TRBJ1-2; size: few; CDR3: CASSLGGTGNYGYTF; DNA: TGTGCCAGCAGCTTAGGAGGGACAGGGAACTATGGCTACACCTTC
V: TRBV5-4; D: -; J: TRBJ2-7; size: -; CDR3: CASSSGGTYEQYF; DNA: TGTGCCAGCAGCTCAGGAGGGACCTACGAGCAGTACTTC
V: TRBV2; D: -; J: TRBJ1-4; size: -; CDR3: CASSVVSSEKLFF; DNA: TGTGCCAGCAGTGTTGTCAGTTCTGAAAAACTGTTTTTT
V: TRBV11-2; D: TRBD2; J: TRBJ2-7; size: -; CDR3: CASSSWAGGSYEQYF; DNA: TGTGCCAGCAGCTCCTGGGCGGGGGGCTCCTACGAGCAGTACTTC
V: TRBV6-1; D: -; J: TRBJ1-1; size: few; CDR3: CASVQFVTPNTEAFF; DNA: TGTGCCAGCGTTCAGTTCGTGACTCCGAACACTGAAGCTTTCTTT
V: TRBV15; D: -; J: TRBJ1-4; size: -; CDR3: CATSRTYIGTNEKLFF; DNA: TGTGCCACCAGCAGAACCTATATCGGAACTAATGAAAAACTGTTTTTT
V: TRBV7-6; D: -; J: TRBJ2-3; size: -; CDR3: CASSLEHTDTQYF; DNA: TGTGCCAGCAGCCTCGAGCACACAGATACGCAGTATTTT
V: TRBV4-2; D: -; J: TRBJ1-2; size: -; CDR3: CASSQGDRQALYGYTF; DNA: TGTGCCAGCAGCCAAGGAGACAGGCAGGCTCTCTATGGCTACACCTTC
V: TRBV5-4; D: TRBD1; J: TRBJ2-1; size: -; CDR3: CASSDRGLSSYNEQFF; DNA: TGTGCCAGCAGCGACAGGGGGCTCAGCTCCTACAATGAGCAGTTCTTC
V: TRBV5-4; D: TRBD1; J: TRBJ1-6; size: few; CDR3: CASSLDRNSPLHF; DNA: TGTGCCAGCAGCCTGGACAGGAATTCACCCCTCCACTTT
V: TRBV6-5; D: -; J: TRBJ1-2; size: -; CDR3: CASSYSRLGYGYTF; DNA: TGTGCCAGCAGTTACTCGAGGTTGGGTTATGGCTACACCTTC
V: TRBV9; D: TRBD1; J: TRBJ2-5; size: -; CDR3: CASSVARGQGETQYF; DNA: TGTGCCAGCAGCGTTGCCAGGGGGCAGGGAGAGACCCAGTACTTC
V: TRBV18; D: -; J: TRBJ1-2; size: -; CDR3: CASSPNREEVGYTF; DNA: TGTGCCAGCTCACCAAACAGGGAGGAGGTTGGCTACACCTTC
V: TRBV6-5; D: -; J: TRBJ2-7; size: -; CDR3: CASSRTESYTYEQYF; DNA: TGTGCCAGCAGCCGGACAGAGTCCTATACCTACGAGCAGTACTTC
V: TRBV30; D: TRBD1; J: TRBJ2-2; size: -; CDR3: CAWGTVGELFF; DNA: TGTGCCTGGGGGACAGTCGGGGAGCTGTTTTTT
V: TRBV29-1; D: -; J: TRBJ1-4; size: -; CDR3: CSVVFLATNEKLFF; DNA: TGCAGCGTTGTTTTCCTCGCAACTAATGAAAAACTGTTTTTT
V: TRBV5-5; D: TRBD1; J: TRBJ2-7; size: -; CDR3: CASSPRDRMDEQYF; DNA: TGTGCCAGCAGCCCCCGGGACAGGATGGACGAGCAGTACTTC
V: TRBV7-9; D: -; J: TRBJ2-2; size: -; CDR3: CASSPGHETGELFF; DNA: TGTGCCAGCAGCCCAGGACACGAAACCGGGGAGCTGTTTTTT
V: TRBV27; D: -; J: TRBJ2-5; size: -; CDR3: CASSFRGGETQYF; DNA: TGTGCCAGCAGTTTTCGGGGAGGAGAGACCCAGTACTTC
V: TRBV5-1; D: TRBD1; J: TRBJ1-6; size: -; CDR3: CASRQGADYNSPLHF; DNA: TGCGCCAGCAGACAGGGGGCAGACTATAATTCACCCCTCCACTTT
V: TRBV6-1; D: TRBD2; J: TRBJ2-3; size: -; CDR3: CASGIAGLDTQYF; DNA: TGTGCCAGCGGGATAGCGGGACTGGATACGCAGTATTTT
V: TRBV28; D: TRBD1; J: TRBJ2-5; size: once; CDR3: CASRPDRGETQYF; DNA: TGTGCCAGCAGACCGGACAGGGGAGAGACCCAGTACTTC
V: TRBV6-5; D: TRBD1; J: TRBJ1-2; size: once; CDR3: CASSYRGTGQGYGYTF; DNA: TGTGCCAGCAGTTATAGGGGGACAGGGCAGGGTTATGGCTACACCTTC
V: TRBV2; D: -; J: TRBJ1-1; size: -; CDR3: CASSAQGNTEAFF; DNA: TGTGCCAGCAGTGCACAGGGGAACACTGAAGCTTTCTTT
V: TRBV9; D: TRBD1; J: TRBJ1-5; size: -; CDR3: CASSVEGGVQPQHF; DNA: TGTGCCAGCAGCGTAGAAGGGGGCGTTCAGCCCCAGCATTTT
V: TRBV5-5; D: -; J: TRBJ1-3; size: -; CDR3: CASSDRFSLWGNTIYF; DNA: TGTGCCAGCAGCGATCGGTTTTCCCTCTGGGGAAACACCATATATTTT
V: TRBV7-6; D: TRBD2; J: TRBJ2-5; size: -; CDR3: CASSLGTSGRETQYF; DNA: TGTGCCAGCAGCTTAGGGACTAGCGGGAGAGAGACCCAGTACTTC